One T cell receptor beta chain is described in this entry. Which antigen it targets is not known. Base-call qualities are not available, and no considerably larger clone is one nucleotide away. These data are taken from a study of blood T cell repertoires in COVID-19 (dated by TCRdb to the early 2020s). Background on the whole study: Samples from collaborators originated in the United States, Italy and Spain and spanned both the acute and convalescent phases of COVID-19. The material from the prospective study consisted of cDNA or gDNA derived from T cells, B-cell-depleted T cells, or PBMCs. Deeply sampled blood TCRbeta repertoires from subjects exposed to, actively infected with, or recovered from COVID-19 were included in the dataset. A freely available public database, intended as a resource for researchers studying the immune response to SARS-CoV-2, is where the repertoires were released. The samples were drawn from two sources: the first 160 participants of the ongoing ImmuneRACE study, and 1,200 or so subjects contributed by 6 global collaborators. A de-identified subject ID, COVID-19 status, age in years and sex were almost always included in the sample metadata. Where HLA class I and class II types were available, the types were taken from metadata supplied by the sample provider, not from assay-based typing.

From the cysteine up to the phenylalanine, the CDR3 has a length of 16 residues. The CDR3 DNA has 48 bases and is translated from base 1. V trim: 0 bases; J trim: 3 bases; unmatched bases: 9. CDR1 SGDLS and CDR2 YYNGEE were looked up in the germline V gene. TCRbeta CDR3 regions were amplified from genomic DNA using the immunoSEQ Assay, a bias-controlled multiplex PCR. In the source study's methods: The number of nucleated cells in each sample was estimated by amplification of reference gene primers within the assay. To quantify the absolute abundance of each unique TCRbeta CDR3 rearrangement, sequence reads were collapsed and filtered. For each sample, productive Simpson clonality was calculated as the square root of Simpson's diversity index across productive rearrangements. As stored in TCRdb, this immuneACCESS dataset retains in-frame rearrangements with V and J assigned. A fraction of the clones does not appear; measured against another copy, unresolved V genes explain less than half of the discrepancy, and the remainder lacks a known reason. That table gives V, J and clone size, and the DNA gave D and trimming. The sample includes 250,000 to 400,000 clones, with 90% observed a single time. In total, the top ten clones hold 2.5% to 3.5% of the sample.

One collaborating source in Seattle enrolled patients while the patients were actively infected and followed the patients over time throughout the course of disease. Whole blood was collected in K2EDTA tubes by collaborating institutions according to the institutions' own protocols. For TCRbeta analysis, collaborators shipped samples in one of three forms: frozen whole blood, isolated PBMCs, or DNA extracted from either of those sample types. Beyond this particular receptor, the publication reports: Clinical and demographic metadata were provided uncurated, with the amount varying by source and participant.

Rearrangement joined TRBV9 to TRBJ2-7; TRBD1 aligns with 7 central bases. This sequence originates from a woman under 40 with COVID-19, enrolled during active disease. The source material was peripheral blood. The DNA is as follows: TGTGCCAGCAGCGTAGCTGGGACAGCAGCCATCTACGAGCAGTACTTC. This translates into CASSVAGTAAIYEQYF. Joined to the reference TRBV9 and TRBJ2-7 proteins, this CDR3 gives the full variable domain: DSGVTQTPKHLITATGQRVTLRCSPRSGDLSVYWYQQSLDQGLQFLIQYYNGEERAKGNILERFSAQQFPDLHSELNLSSLELGDSALYFCASSVAGTAAIYEQYFGPGTRLTVT.